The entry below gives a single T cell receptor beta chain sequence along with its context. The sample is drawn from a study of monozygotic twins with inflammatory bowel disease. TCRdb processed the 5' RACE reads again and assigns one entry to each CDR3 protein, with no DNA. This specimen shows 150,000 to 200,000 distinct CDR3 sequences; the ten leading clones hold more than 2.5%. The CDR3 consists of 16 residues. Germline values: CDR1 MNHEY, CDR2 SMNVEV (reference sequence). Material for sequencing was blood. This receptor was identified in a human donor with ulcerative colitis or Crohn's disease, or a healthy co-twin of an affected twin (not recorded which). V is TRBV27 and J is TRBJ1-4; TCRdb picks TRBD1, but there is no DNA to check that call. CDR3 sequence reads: CASSPHRDRGGEKLFF.